This TCR beta chain was captured by sequencing in a study of T cells in Graves' hyperthyroidism and ophthalmopathy. RNA transcripts provided the source from which TCR beta CDR3 regions were amplified. An initial round of RT-PCR targeting the TCR CDR3 relied on the HTBI primer set. TCRdb independently ran MiXCR on the multiplex PCR reads; one entry per CDR3 protein. Among about 510,000 distinct CDR3 sequences listed, over 45% were seen once. To note about this clonotype: Antigen: not known.

The diagnoses drew upon clinical symptoms, serum thyroxine and TRAb, thyroid ultrasound and orbital computed tomography. Study-level points and caveats: Blood shared most expanded thyroid clonotypes above 0.001.

The CDR3 covers 13 residues. Looked up from germline, CDR1 is ENHRY and CDR2 is SYGVKD. The chain carries TRBV10-3 and TRBJ2-5; possibly TRBD1 for D (7 bases). What was sequenced was peripheral blood or thyroid tissue (not recorded which). The clonotype was recovered from an adult woman with Graves' disease, either hyperthyroidism or ophthalmopathy (not recorded which). The chain's CDR3 is CTSSQVRGVTQYF. For the CDR3, the DNA is TGTACCAGCAGCCAAGTCAGGGGGGTGACCCAGTACTTC.